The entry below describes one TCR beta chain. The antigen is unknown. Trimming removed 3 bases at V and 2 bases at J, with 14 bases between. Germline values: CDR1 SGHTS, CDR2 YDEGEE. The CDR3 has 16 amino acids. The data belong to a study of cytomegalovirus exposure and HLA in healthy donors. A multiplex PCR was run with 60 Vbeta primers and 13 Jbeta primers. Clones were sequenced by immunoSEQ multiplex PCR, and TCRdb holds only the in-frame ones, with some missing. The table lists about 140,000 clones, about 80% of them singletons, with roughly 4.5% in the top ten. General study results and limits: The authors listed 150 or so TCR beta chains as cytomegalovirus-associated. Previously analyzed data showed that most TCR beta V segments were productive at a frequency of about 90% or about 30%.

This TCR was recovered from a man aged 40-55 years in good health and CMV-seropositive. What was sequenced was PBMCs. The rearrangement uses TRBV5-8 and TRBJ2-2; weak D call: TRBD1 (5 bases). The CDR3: CASSSRQYFNTGELFF. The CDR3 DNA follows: TGTGCCAGCAGCTCCCGACAGTATTTCAACACCGGGGAGCTGTTTTTT.